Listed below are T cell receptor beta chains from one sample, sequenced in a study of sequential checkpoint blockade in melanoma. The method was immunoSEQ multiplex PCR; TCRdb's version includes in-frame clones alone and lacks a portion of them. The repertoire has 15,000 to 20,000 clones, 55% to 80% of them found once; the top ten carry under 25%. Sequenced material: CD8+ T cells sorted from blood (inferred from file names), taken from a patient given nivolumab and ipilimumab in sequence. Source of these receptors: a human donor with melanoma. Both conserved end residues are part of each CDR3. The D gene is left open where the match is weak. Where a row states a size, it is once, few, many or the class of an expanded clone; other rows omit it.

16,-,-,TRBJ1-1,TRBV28,CASSGWAGHINTEAFF,TGTGCCAGCAGTGGCTGGGCAGGGCATATAAACACTGAAGCTTTCTTT
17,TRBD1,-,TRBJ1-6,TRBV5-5,CASSYFAGTGQNSPLHF,TGTGCCAGCAGCTACTTCGCCGGGACAGGTCAAAATTCACCCCTCCACTTT
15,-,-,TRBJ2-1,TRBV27,CASSLSGNSYNEQFF,TGTGCCAGCAGTTTAAGCGGAAACTCCTACAATGAGCAGTTCTTC
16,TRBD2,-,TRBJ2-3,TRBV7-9,CASSPGASGSTDTQYF,TGTGCCAGCAGCCCAGGGGCTAGCGGGAGCACAGATACGCAGTATTTT
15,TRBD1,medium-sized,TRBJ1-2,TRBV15,CATSSEGAPNYGYTF,TGTGCCACCAGCAGCGAGGGGGCCCCCAACTATGGCTACACCTTC
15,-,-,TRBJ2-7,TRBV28,CASSPPRDLSYEQYF,TGTGCCAGCAGTCCTCCTCGGGACTTATCCTACGAGCAGTACTTC
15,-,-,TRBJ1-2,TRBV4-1,CASSQDPTTRYGYTF,TGCGCCAGCAGCCAAGACCCTACCACTCGCTATGGCTACACCTTC
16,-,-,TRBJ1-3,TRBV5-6,CASSSQGIFSGNTIYF,TGTGCCAGCAGCTCGCAGGGGATATTCTCTGGAAACACCATATATTTT
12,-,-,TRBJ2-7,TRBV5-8,CASSLTGNEQYF,TGTGCCAGCAGCTTGACAGGGAACGAGCAGTACTTC
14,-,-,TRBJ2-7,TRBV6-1,CASSEYRAGDEQYF,TGTGCCAGCAGTGAATATCGGGCAGGGGACGAGCAGTACTTC
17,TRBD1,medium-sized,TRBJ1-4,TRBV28,CASSLGWVTGEDEKLFF,TGTGCCAGCAGTTTAGGGTGGGTTACAGGGGAAGATGAAAAACTGTTTTTT
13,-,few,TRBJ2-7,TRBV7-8,CASSTTRYYEQYF,TGTGCCAGCAGCACAACGAGGTACTACGAGCAGTACTTC
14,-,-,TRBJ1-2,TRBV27,CASSEDRHTYGYTF,TGTGCCAGCAGTGAGGACAGACACACCTATGGCTACACCTTC
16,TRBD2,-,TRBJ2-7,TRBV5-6,CASSPGGSGIVYEQYF,TGTGCCAGCAGCCCTGGGGGTAGCGGGATTGTCTACGAGCAGTACTTC
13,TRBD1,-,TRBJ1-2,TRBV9,CASSPWDRDGYTF,TGTGCCAGCAGCCCCTGGGACAGGGATGGCTACACCTTC
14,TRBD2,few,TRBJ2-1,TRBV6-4,CASSAGGSINEQFF,TGTGCCAGCAGTGCTGGCGGGAGTATCAATGAGCAGTTCTTC
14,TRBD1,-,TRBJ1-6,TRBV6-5,CASSRDSENSPLHF,TGTGCCAGCAGTAGGGACAGTGAAAATTCACCCCTCCACTTT
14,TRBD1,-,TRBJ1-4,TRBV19,CASSIRGNGEKLFF,TGTGCCAGTAGTATCAGGGGGAACGGGGAAAAACTGTTTTTT
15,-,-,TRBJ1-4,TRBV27,CASSLMRNLNEKLFF,TGTGCCAGCAGTTTAATGCGGAATCTAAATGAAAAACTGTTTTTT
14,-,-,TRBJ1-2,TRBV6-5,CASTGVRDNYGYTF,TGTGCCAGCACCGGGGTTAGGGATAACTATGGCTACACCTTC
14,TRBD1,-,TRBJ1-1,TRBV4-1,CASSRRGQDTEAFF,TGCGCCAGCAGCCGCAGGGGGCAGGACACTGAAGCTTTCTTT
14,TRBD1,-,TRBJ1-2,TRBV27,CASTPTGDNYGYTF,TGTGCCAGCACCCCGACAGGGGACAACTATGGCTACACCTTC
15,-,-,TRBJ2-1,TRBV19,CASSIDLFRYNEQFF,TGTGCCAGTAGTATAGATCTTTTCCGCTACAATGAGCAGTTCTTC
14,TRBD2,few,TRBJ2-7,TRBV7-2,CASSQRLAGEEQYF,TGTGCCAGCAGCCAACGACTAGCGGGAGAGGAGCAGTACTTC
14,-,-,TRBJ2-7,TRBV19,CASSIDHYPYEQYF,TGTGCCAGTAGTATAGATCACTACCCCTACGAGCAGTACTTC
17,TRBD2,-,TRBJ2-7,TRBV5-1,CASSLALAGGPLYEQYF,TGCGCCAGCAGCTTGGCTCTAGCGGGAGGCCCACTATACGAGCAGTACTTC
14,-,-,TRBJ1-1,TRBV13,CASSLGLMNTEAFF,TGTGCCAGCAGCCTCGGACTGATGAACACTGAAGCTTTCTTT
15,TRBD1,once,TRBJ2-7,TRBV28,CASSLGTGYPYEQYF,TGTGCCAGCAGTTTGGGGACAGGGTACCCCTACGAGCAGTACTTC
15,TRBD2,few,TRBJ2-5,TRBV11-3,CASSSGLAGEETQYF,TGTGCCAGCAGTTCCGGACTAGCGGGGGAAGAGACCCAGTACTTC
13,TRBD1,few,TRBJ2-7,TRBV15,CATSERGQGEQYF,TGTGCCACCAGCGAAAGGGGGCAGGGCGAGCAGTACTTC
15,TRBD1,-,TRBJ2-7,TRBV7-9,CASSLGETGEYEQYF,TGTGCCAGCAGCTTAGGGGAGACAGGGGAGTACGAGCAGTACTTC
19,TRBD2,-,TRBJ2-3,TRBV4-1,CASSQDLTSGGDFGDTQYF,TGCGCCAGCAGCCAAGATCTGACTAGCGGGGGGGACTTTGGAGATACGCAGTATTTT
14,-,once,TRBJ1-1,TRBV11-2,CASSSRGTNTEAFF,TGTGCCAGCAGCTCCCGCGGGACGAACACTGAAGCTTTCTTT
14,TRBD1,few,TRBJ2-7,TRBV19,CASSLSGTAYEQYF,TGTGCCAGTAGTCTTTCCGGGACAGCTTACGAGCAGTACTTC
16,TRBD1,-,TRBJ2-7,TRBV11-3,CASSLFPWTGRYEQYF,TGTGCCAGCAGCTTATTCCCGTGGACAGGGAGGTACGAGCAGTACTTC
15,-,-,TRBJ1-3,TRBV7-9,CASSYRQGAGNTIYF,TGTGCCAGCAGCTACCGGCAGGGCGCTGGAAACACCATATATTTT
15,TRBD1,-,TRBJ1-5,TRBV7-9,CASSPGTGINQPQHF,TGTGCCAGCAGCCCCGGGACAGGGATCAATCAGCCCCAGCATTTT
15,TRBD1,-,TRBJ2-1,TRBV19,CASSVYQGANNEQFF,TGTGCCAGTAGTGTGTATCAGGGGGCTAACAATGAGCAGTTCTTC
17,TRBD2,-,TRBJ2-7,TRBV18,CASSPGLAGASWGEQYF,TGTGCCAGCTCACCGGGACTAGCGGGAGCTTCGTGGGGGGAGCAGTACTTC
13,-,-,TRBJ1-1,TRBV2,CASSELDNAEAFF,TGTGCCAGCAGTGAGCTAGATAACGCTGAAGCTTTCTTT
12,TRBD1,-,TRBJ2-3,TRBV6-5,CASSYAGTEQYF,TGTGCCAGCAGTTACGCCGGGACAGAGCAGTATTTT
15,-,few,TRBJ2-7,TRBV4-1,CASSHALASYYEQYF,TGCGCCAGCAGCCATGCCCTAGCATCCTATTACGAGCAGTACTTC
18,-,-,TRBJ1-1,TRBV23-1,CASSLSQGPKGPTTEAFF,TGCGCCAGCAGTCTCTCCCAGGGCCCCAAGGGCCCAACAACTGAAGCTTTCTTT
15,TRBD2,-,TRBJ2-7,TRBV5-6,CASSLGSGSGYEQYF,TGTGCCAGCAGCTTAGGTAGCGGGAGCGGCTACGAGCAGTACTTC
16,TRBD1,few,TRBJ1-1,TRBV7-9,CASSFPGTGMNTEAFF,TGTGCCAGCAGCTTTCCCGGGACAGGGATGAACACTGAAGCTTTCTTT
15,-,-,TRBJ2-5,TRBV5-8,CASSPGQKYQETQYF,TGTGCCAGCAGCCCTGGACAGAAGTACCAAGAGACCCAGTACTTC
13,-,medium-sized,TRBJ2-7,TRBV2,CASSEAGGGEQYF,TGTGCCAGCAGTGAAGCGGGAGGCGGCGAGCAGTACTTC
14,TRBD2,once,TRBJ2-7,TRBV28,CASSDLAGENEQYF,TGTGCCAGCAGTGATCTAGCGGGAGAAAACGAGCAGTACTTC
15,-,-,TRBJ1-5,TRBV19,CASSTLAGPDQPQHF,TGTGCCAGTAGTACCTTGGCGGGACCTGATCAGCCCCAGCATTTT
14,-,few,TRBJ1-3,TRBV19,CASTRSYGGNTIYF,TGTGCCAGTACCCGGTCGTACGGTGGAAACACCATATATTTT
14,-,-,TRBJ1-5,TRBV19,CASSITPRPSPQHF,TGTGCCAGTAGTATAACCCCCAGGCCCAGTCCCCAGCATTTT
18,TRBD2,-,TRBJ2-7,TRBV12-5,CASDSDRATSGPAYEQYF,TGTGCTAGTGACTCGGACAGGGCGACTAGCGGGCCTGCGTACGAGCAGTACTTC